These 29 T cell receptor beta chains were sequenced from one sample in a study of T cell responses to AZD1222 COVID-19 vaccine. Some clones are missing from TCRdb's copy, which holds only in-frame ones; the method was immunoSEQ multiplex PCR. This table holds roughly 150,000 clones, around 93% found once. Here the sequenced sample was peripheral blood, taken on day 0 of AZD1222 vaccination. The receptors come from an adult in good health.

V is TRBV27 and J is TRBJ2-2; 9 nucleotides align to TRBD1. The germline V gene encodes CDR1 MNHEY and CDR2 SMNVEV (reference sequence). This CDR3 is 17 amino acids long. V lost 3 bases to trimming and J lost 4 bases; unmatched junction nucleotides: 9. The CDR3: CASSLGRDRVGTGELFF. CDR3 sequence (DNA): TGTGCCAGCAGTTTGGGGAGGGACAGGGTCGGCACCGGGGAGCTGTTTTTT.

This clone has only one observation. The V call is TRBV4-1, the J call TRBJ2-4; 15 bases match TRBD2. The germline V gene encodes CDR1 MGHRA and CDR2 YSYEKL. The J segment lost 0 bases and the V segment lost 3 bases, leaving 15 bases of the junction unmatched. The CDR3 has 22 residues. The CDR3 sequence is CASSQSPGTSGGTLLAKNIQYF. CDR3 nucleotides: TGCGCCAGCAGCCAGAGCCCCGGGACTAGCGGGGGGACCCTACTAGCCAAAAACATTCAGTACTTC.

The J gene is TRBJ1-2, the V gene TRBV19; TRBD1 might be the D (5 bases). The CDR3 sequence is 15 residues long. V lost 3 bases, J lost 1 base, and 12 bases lay in between. Germline loops: CDR1 LNHDA, CDR2 SQIVND (reference sequence). This CDR3 reads CASSIPGRINYGYTF. The CDR3 DNA is TGTGCCAGTAGTATCCCGGGACGGATTAACTATGGCTACACCTTC. Full variable domain (remainder filled in from reference TRBV19 and TRBJ1-2): DGGITQSPKYLFRKEGQNVTLSCEQNLNHDAMYWYRQDPGQGLRLIYYSQIVNDFQKGDIAEGYSVSREKKESFPLTVTSAQKNPTAFYLCASSIPGRINYGYTFGSGTRLTVV.

This clone was counted between two and nine times. This sequence joins TRBV7-2 and TRBJ1-2; D unresolved. V was shortened by 6 bases and J by 3 bases, with 8 bases between the two germline ends. The CDR3 runs 12 residues. The germline V gene has CDR1 SGHTA and CDR2 FQGNSA. The CDR3 sequence is CASRPEDYGYTF. The CDR3 bases are TGTGCCAGCAGACCGGAGGACTATGGCTACACCTTC.

The genes are TRBV7-6 and TRBJ1-6; D is unresolved. The V gene lost 3 bases and the J gene lost 0 bases, with 3 bases spanning the gap. CDR3 length: 14 residues. Germline CDR1 reads SGHVS; CDR2 reads FNYEAQ. The CDR3 reads CASSFGSYNSPLHF. For the CDR3, the DNA is TGTGCCAGCAGCTTCGGCTCCTATAATTCACCCCTCCACTTT.

This clone was detected only once. The chain employs TRBV25-1 and TRBJ1-1; 7 bases align to TRBD1. Looked up from germline, CDR1 is MGHDK and CDR2 is SYGVNS. The junction had 7 bases not matched to a gene; V was cut back by 4 bases and J by 2 bases. The CDR3 has 15 amino acids. CDR3 DNA sequence: TGTGCCAGCAGTGTAGAGACAGGGACTAACACTGAAGCTTTCTTT. Translating gives CASSVETGTNTEAFF.

The chain couples TRBV19 to TRBJ2-5; no firm D call. Germline V gene data show CDR1 as LNHDA and CDR2 as SQIVND (reference sequence). V was trimmed by 5 bases and J by 3 bases, leaving 10 bases between them. This CDR3 comprises 13 residues. CDR3 sequence (DNA): TGTGCCAGTAGTTCGGACGGAGAAGAGACCCAGTACTTC. Amino acids: CASSSDGEETQYF.

J is TRBJ1-2 and V is TRBV18, with 9 bases lining up with TRBD1. CDR3 length equals 18 residues. J gave up 8 bases and V 2 bases, and 18 bases lay outside the gene matches. Per germline, CDR1 KGHSH and CDR2 LQKENI. CDR3 sequence reads: CASSPNFSGSGQGSGYTF. CDR3 sequence (DNA): TGTGCCAGCTCACCAAACTTTTCCGGGTCGGGACAGGGATCCGGCTACACCTTC.

The V call is TRBV30, the J call TRBJ2-2; D remains unclear. The CDR3 spans 13 residues. Germline lookup yields CDR1 GTSNPN and CDR2 SVGIG (reference sequence). V lost 0 bases, J lost 3 bases, and 5 bases lay in between. The CDR3 coding sequence is TGTGCCTGGAGTGTAGTGGACACCGGGGAGCTGTTTTTT. The encoded protein is CAWSVVDTGELFF.

The chain combines TRBV12-5 with TRBJ2-5; 8 bases fit TRBD1. This CDR3 is built from 14 residues. The germline CDR1 and CDR2 sequences are LGHNT and FRNRAP. V trimming: 6 bases; J trimming: 1 base; junction bases outside the gene matches: 4. CDR3 sequence reads: CASGRQGIQETQYF. Written as DNA, the CDR3 is TGTGCTAGTGGCCGACAGGGGATCCAAGAGACCCAGTACTTC.

The gene calls are TRBV6-6 and TRBJ1-3; unclear D gene. V lost 7 bases and J 0 bases, leaving 7 bases between the germline ends. CDR3 length: 13 amino acids. Germline V lookup: CDR1 MNHNY, CDR2 SVGAGI (reference sequence). CDR3 DNA sequence: TGTGCCAGCAAAGAGGACTCTGGAAACACCATATATTTT. Amino acid sequence: CASKEDSGNTIYF.

The rearrangement links TRBV10-3 to TRBJ1-6; 9 nucleotides match TRBD1. J was trimmed by 6 bases and V by 6 bases; bases with no gene match: 6. The CDR3 length is 15 residues. Per the germline V gene, CDR1 is ENHRY and CDR2 is SYGVKD. CDR3 protein: CAIRTGTGFNSPLHF. CDR3 in DNA: TGTGCCATCAGAACCGGGACAGGGTTTAATTCACCCCTCCACTTT.

CDR3 DNA: TGTGCCAGCAGTATTCGTCGGGGCCATAACACTGAAGCTTTCTTT. Amino acid sequence: CASSIRRGHNTEAFF. J is TRBJ1-1 and V is TRBV27, with D possibly matching TRBD1 (5 bases). V lost 5 bases, J lost 2 bases, and 15 bases lay in between. CDR3 length: 15 residues. The germline V gene has CDR1 MNHEY and CDR2 SMNVEV (reference sequence).

This clone appeared once. The chain is built from TRBV19 and TRBJ1-5; tentative D call: TRBD1 (5 bases). The CDR3 totals 15 residues. CDR1 and CDR2 (germline): LNHDA, SQIVND (reference sequence). V was shortened by 3 bases and J by 0 bases, with 9 bases between the two germline ends. CDR3 bases: TGTGCCAGTAGTATCGGACACCGTAGCAATCAGCCCCAGCATTTT. This codes for CASSIGHRSNQPQHF.

The chain is built from TRBV20-1 and TRBJ2-5, with D perhaps TRBD2 (5 bases). In germline, CDR1 is DFQATT, CDR2 SNEGSKA (reference sequence). The CDR3 runs 11 residues. V was trimmed by 6 bases and J by 5 bases, leaving 10 bases between them. CDR3 protein: CSAGELETQYF. CDR3 DNA sequence: TGCAGTGCCGGGGAGTTGGAGACCCAGTACTTC.

The chain has TRBV27 and TRBJ1-1, with a possible D match to TRBD1 (5 bases). Trimming cost V 5 bases and J 0 bases, with 10 bases left between them. The germline V gene encodes CDR1 MNHEY and CDR2 SMNVEV (reference sequence). This CDR3 comprises 14 residues. CDR3 protein: CASSQGAMNTEAFF. CDR3 bases: TGTGCCAGCAGTCAAGGGGCTATGAACACTGAAGCTTTCTTT.

For this clone: Given the absence of the conserved phenylalanine or tryptophan at the CDR3 end, a read error is likely. It is unclear where the CDR3 begins or ends on the DNA, so no DNA is shown, and the CDR3 is as TCRdb lists it. The rearrangement uses TRBV5-1 and TRBJ1-2. Termini included, the CDR3 measures 10 amino acids. The germline V gene has CDR1 SGHRS and CDR2 YFSETQ. This chain's CDR3 is CASIGRGATA.

V usage is TRBV9 and J usage is TRBJ2-2, with 7 bases identical to TRBD2. This CDR3 region has 13 residues. The V gene's germline CDR1 is SGDLS and CDR2 YYNGEE. The V gene end was trimmed by 2 bases and the J gene end by 6 bases; junction bases not matched to a gene: 1. This CDR3 is CASSVREAGELFF. CDR3 bases: TGTGCCAGCAGCGTCCGGGAGGCCGGGGAGCTGTTTTTT.

About this clone itself: The junction does not match germline at one end; this may be a read error. The V and J genes are TRBV15 and TRBJ1-2; 7 nucleotides align to TRBD1. This CDR3 is 12 amino acids long. Germline CDR1 LNHNV, CDR2 YYDKDF (reference sequence). The CDR3 is CATSSNRGGIYF. CDR3 DNA sequence: TGTGCCACCAGCAGTAACAGGGGTGGGATATACTTC. Based on the CDR3 plus reference TRBV15 and TRBJ1-2, the full variable domain is DAMVIQNPRYQVTQFGKPVTLSCSQTLNHNVMYWYQQKSSQAPKLLFHYYDKDFNNEADTPDNFQSRRPNTSFCFLDIRSPGLGDTAMYLCATSSNRGGIYFGSGTRLTVV.

V is TRBV30 and J is TRBJ2-7; weak D call: TRBD2 (5 bases). V gave up 6 bases and J gave up 0 bases, with 9 bases separating them. The CDR3 consists of 12 residues. Per the germline V gene, CDR1 is GTSNPN and CDR2 is SVGIG (reference sequence). The CDR3 nucleotides read TGTGCCTGCGGGATCCACTCCTACGAGCAGTACTTC. It encodes CACGIHSYEQYF.

The chain links TRBV25-1 to TRBJ2-1; 8 bases are a match to TRBD1. This CDR3 spans 15 amino acids. Germline V lookup: CDR1 MGHDK, CDR2 SYGVNS. The V segment lost 3 bases and the J segment 1 base; nucleotides outside the gene matches: 2. CDR3 loop: CASSDGQGSYNEQFF. The CDR3 DNA is TGTGCCAGCAGTGACGGACAGGGATCCTACAATGAGCAGTTCTTC. The variable domain in full, completed from reference TRBV25-1 and TRBJ2-1, reads EADIYQTPRYLVIGTGKKITLECSQTMGHDKMYWYQQDPGMELHLIHYSYGVNSTEKGDLSSESTVSRIRTEHFPLTLESARPSHTSQYLCASSDGQGSYNEQFFGPGTRLTVL.

The chain joins TRBV28 to TRBJ1-2, with D possibly being TRBD1 (6 bases). Germline V lookup: CDR1 MDHEN, CDR2 SYDVKM. The CDR3 spans 20 residues. V lost 5 bases and J 7 bases, leaving 35 bases between the germline ends. DNA of the CDR3: TGTGCCAGCAGTCGTGGGGGGGGGCGAAGTGAGATCGTCAGGGTTCGTGGCTACACCTTC. The encoded protein is CASSRGGGRSEIVRVRGYTF.

This chain joins TRBV28 and TRBJ2-3; D may be TRBD1 (6 bases). V was cut by 2 bases and J by 0 bases, with 15 bases left in between. This CDR3 has 17 residues. Per the germline V gene, CDR1 is MDHEN and CDR2 is SYDVKM. Written as DNA, the CDR3 is TGTGCCAGCAGTTTAATTCGGGCAGGGGCTAGCACAGATACGCAGTATTTT. Translating gives CASSLIRAGASTDTQYF.

The rearrangement links TRBV30 to TRBJ2-7; 11 bases agree with TRBD1. Germline CDR1 and CDR2: GTSNPN and SVGIG (reference sequence). The CDR3 contains 15 residues. V lost 2 bases, J lost 4 bases, and 7 bases stayed unmatched. The CDR3 is CAWSSRTGGSYEQYF. CDR3 bases: TGTGCCTGGAGTTCACGGACAGGGGGCTCATACGAGCAGTACTTC.

The gene calls are TRBV6-5 and TRBJ2-1; 8 bases are a match to TRBD1. The CDR3 runs to 14 residues. Trimming cost V 7 bases and J 0 bases; bases outside gene matches: 2. The germline V gene has CDR1 MNHEY and CDR2 SVGAGI. The CDR3 coding sequence is TGTGCCAGCATCGACAGGGGCTCCTACAATGAGCAGTTCTTC. Encoded protein: CASIDRGSYNEQFF.

The chain has TRBV28 and TRBJ1-1, with D maybe TRBD1 (6 bases). Per germline, CDR1 MDHEN and CDR2 SYDVKM. V lost 6 bases and J lost 3, with 17 bases in between. CDR3 length: 15 residues. In DNA, the CDR3 is TGTGCCAGCAGGGGGGGGCAGCCTGGGGACACTGAAGCTTTCTTT. Amino acid sequence: CASRGGQPGDTEAFF.

The V gene is TRBV30, the J gene TRBJ1-2; D not certain. Trimming took off 0 bases at V and 5 bases at J, with 10 bases between the two ends. The CDR3 consists of 13 residues. CDR1 is GTSNPN, CDR2 SVGIG, per germline (reference sequence). The CDR3 nucleotides read TGTGCCTGGAGTGTAATTTCGGGGTATGGCTACACCTTC. Its translation is CAWSVISGYGYTF.

This clone has only one observation. The chain joins TRBV19 to TRBJ1-6; D call uncertain. Trimming removed 7 bases at V and 0 bases at J, with 10 bases between. CDR3 length: 15 residues. Looked up from germline, CDR1 is LNHDA and CDR2 is SQIVND (reference sequence). The CDR3 DNA reads as TGTGCCAGTACCGCAGTCTTCTCCTATAATTCACCCCTCCACTTT. It is translated as CASTAVFSYNSPLHF.

The V and J genes are TRBV27 and TRBJ1-1; 7 nucleotides line up with TRBD1. Germline loops: CDR1 MNHEY, CDR2 SMNVEV (reference sequence). CDR3 size: 15 residues. The V segment lost 6 bases and the J segment 0 bases; nucleotides outside the gene matches: 7. CDR3 sequence: CASRTLQGMNTEAFF. The CDR3 DNA follows: TGTGCCAGCAGAACATTACAGGGGATGAACACTGAAGCTTTCTTT.